This T cell receptor (beta chain) was sequenced during a study of regulatory T cells in long-lasting Graves disease. V was cut by 5 bases and J by 1 base, with 13 bases left in between. The V gene's germline CDR1 is SGHNT and CDR2 YENEEA. CDR3 length: 15 residues. For TCR beta, libraries came from iRepertoire HTBI primers and Arm-PCR of CDR3 regions. TCRdb itself ran the multiplex PCR reads through MiXCR, one entry per CDR3 protein. The sample holds a few hundred thousand distinct CDR3 sequences, around a fifth seen once. Stated time point: persistent/refractory GD, antithyroid drugs over 5 years with positive TRAb. RNA extracted from PBMCs served as the sequencing template. This clonotype occurred a few times.

Sequencing used peripheral blood mononuclear cells (PBMCs), obtained when the disease was refractory, from a patient treated with antithyroid drugs. This rearrangement joins TRBV11-3 to TRBJ2-3, with D perhaps matching TRBD2 (5 bases). The sequence derives from a female donor with Graves disease. The CDR3 DNA follows: TGTGCCAGCAGCGCGGGCCAGCGGCGCACAGATACGCAGTATTTT. It encodes CASSAGQRRTDTQYF.